The 28 T cell receptor beta chains below were found in one sample sequenced in a study of blood T cell repertoires in COVID-19. Assay: immunoSEQ multiplex PCR; the TCRdb copy retains only in-frame clones and omits some. Among around 70,000 clones listed, about 80% were seen once. Sequenced: peripheral blood. The receptors here all came from a human donor in a cohort sampled during active COVID-19.

This chain links TRBV19 with TRBJ2-7; 9 bases align to TRBD2. Germline V gene lookup returns CDR1 LNHDA and CDR2 SQIVND (reference sequence). This CDR3 spans 15 amino acids. The V segment lost 3 bases and the J segment 5 bases; nucleotides outside the gene matches: 8. The CDR3 DNA follows: TGTGCCAGTAGTATTAAGGTAGCGGGAGAGGACGAGCAGTACGTC. It encodes CASSIKVAGEDEQYV.

This clone has only a few counts. This chain connects TRBV19 to TRBJ1-2, with D possibly TRBD1 on 5 matching bases. Trimming stripped 3 bases from V and 4 bases from J, with 9 bases between. The germline V gene has CDR1 LNHDA and CDR2 SQIVND (reference sequence). This CDR3 is built from 13 residues. CDR3 in amino acids: CASSISGIYGYTF. In DNA, the CDR3 is TGTGCCAGTAGTATTTCAGGGATCTATGGCTACACCTTC. Together with reference TRBV19 and TRBJ1-2, the CDR3 gives the full variable domain: DGGITQSPKYLFRKEGQNVTLSCEQNLNHDAMYWYRQDPGQGLRLIYYSQIVNDFQKGDIAEGYSVSREKKESFPLTVTSAQKNPTAFYLCASSISGIYGYTFGSGTRLTVV.

In this sample, this clone turned up a few times. The gene calls are TRBV5-1 and TRBJ1-1; possible D gene TRBD1, 6 bases. Germline CDR1 is SGHRS and CDR2 is YFSETQ. V was trimmed by 1 base and J by 8 bases, leaving 15 bases between them. The CDR3 runs 14 residues. CDR3 DNA: TGCGCCAGCAGCTTGAAACAGGGCGACAGAGAAGCTTTCTTT. Its protein product is CASSLKQGDREAFF.

CDR3 sequence reads: CASGAGRVYAGESDEQFF. The CDR3 region has the DNA TGTGCCAGCGGGGCAGGCAGGGTTTACGCGGGAGAGTCGGATGAGCAGTTCTTC. This rearrangement joins TRBV14 to TRBJ2-1; the match to TRBD2 covers 7 bases. V dropped 8 bases and J dropped 8; count of bases not matched to a gene: 24. The CDR3 length is 18 residues. Germline CDR1 reads SGHDN; CDR2 reads FVKESK.

This clone was counted many times. J is TRBJ2-7 and V is TRBV7-2; TRBD2 aligns across 7 bases. The ends lost 8 bases at V and 0 bases at J; junction bases unmatched: 4. Germline lookup yields CDR1 SGHTA and CDR2 FQGNSA. The CDR3 is made up of 13 amino acids. Here the CDR3 DNA reads TGTGCCAGCGGGGAGGGCCCCTCCTACGAGCAGTACGTC. Encoded protein: CASGEGPSYEQYV.

This sequence joins TRBV27 and TRBJ2-1; TRBD2 matches 10 bases. The CDR3 sequence is 18 residues long. The germline CDR1 and CDR2 sequences are MNHEY and SMNVEV (reference sequence). Losses at the gene ends were 1 base for V and 6 bases for J; bases not matched to a gene: 12. The CDR3 sequence is CASSLYGSSGRALNEQFF. CDR3 bases: TGTGCCAGCAGTTTATATGGTTCGAGCGGGAGGGCCCTCAATGAGCAGTTCTTC.

This clone was detected only once. V usage is TRBV7-9 and J usage is TRBJ1-2, with D possibly being TRBD1 (6 bases). The germline CDR1 and CDR2 sequences are SEHNR and FQNEAQ (reference sequence). Trimming left V 8 bases short and J 0 bases short, with 19 bases between. The CDR3 loop spans 16 amino acids. The CDR3 loop is CASHTGEGTSNYGYTF. The CDR3 coding sequence is TGTGCCAGCCACACGGGTGAGGGGACATCTAACTATGGCTACACCTTC. Full variable domain (rest looked up from reference TRBV7-9 and TRBJ1-2): DTGVSQNPRHKITKRGQNVTFRCDPISEHNRLYWYRQTLGQGPEFLTYFQNEAQLEKSRLLSDRFSAERPKGSFSTLEIQRTEQGDSAMYLCASHTGEGTSNYGYTFGSGTRLTVV.

The V call is TRBV11-2, the J call TRBJ1-1, with D unclear. This CDR3 region has 13 residues. Trimming cost V 7 bases and J 4 bases, with 13 bases left between them. Germline-derived CDR1 and CDR2 are SGHAT and FQNNGV. CDR3 sequence: CASTLDGSTEAFF. The CDR3 bases are TGTGCCAGCACCCTTGACGGGAGCACTGAAGCTTTCTTT.

V and J are TRBV27 and TRBJ2-3; 8 nucleotides agree with TRBD2. Trimming at V came to 3 bases and at J to 4 bases, leaving 6 bases not matched to a gene. CDR3 length: 15 amino acids. CDR1 MNHEY and CDR2 SMNVEV come from the germline V gene (reference sequence). The CDR3 spells CASSFSTGGADTQYF. In DNA form, the CDR3 reads TGTGCCAGCAGTTTCTCGACGGGGGGGGCAGATACGCAGTATTTT.

The chain is built from TRBV6-5 and TRBJ2-7; TRBD1 aligns across 9 bases. The CDR3 extends over 15 amino acids. Germline assignment: CDR1 MNHEY and CDR2 SVGAGI. Trimming took 6 bases from V and 4 from J; bases not matched to a gene: 10. This chain's CDR3 is CASRRTWTGEYEQYV. The CDR3 DNA reads TGTGCCAGCAGGAGGACCTGGACAGGGGAATACGAGCAGTACGTC.

V usage is TRBV7-9 and J usage is TRBJ2-5, with 9 bases that match TRBD1. CDR3 size: 16 residues. Germline V gene sequence: CDR1 SEHNR, CDR2 FQNEAQ (reference sequence). V lost 1 base, J lost 4 bases, and 7 bases stayed unmatched. CDR3 in DNA: TGTGCCAGCAGCTTAGGGGGACAGGGCTTGTTAGAGACCCAGTACTTC. This codes for CASSLGGQGLLETQYF.

This clone was observed a few times. The CDR3 reads CASSFRTAVVNEQFF. The CDR3 DNA is TGTGCCAGCAGCTTCCGGACAGCCGTTGTGAATGAGCAGTTCTTC. This sequence joins TRBV7-3 and TRBJ2-1; D possibly corresponds to TRBD1 (6 bases). Germline loops: CDR1 SGHTA, CDR2 FQGTGA. V lost 3 bases and J lost 7, with 16 bases in between. The CDR3 contains 15 residues.

The chain employs TRBV5-6 and TRBJ1-1, with a tentative D call TRBD1 (6 bases). There are 13 residues in the CDR3. Germline CDR1 is SGHDT and CDR2 is YYEEEE. With 2 bases removed from V and 7 bases from J, the gap between germline ends came to 12 bases. The DNA of the CDR3 is TGTGCCAGCAGCTTAGATGACAGGATTGAAGCTTTCTTT. It is translated as CASSLDDRIEAFF.

The chain's CDR3 is CASSVPPRGETQYF. For the CDR3, the DNA is TGTGCCAGCAGCGTGCCCCCTAGAGGAGAGACCCAGTACTTC. The chain uses TRBV3-1 (or the pseudogene TRBV3-2) and TRBJ2-5; D not resolved. The germline CDR1 and CDR2 sequences are LGHDT and YNNKEL (reference sequence). V was clipped by 5 bases and J by 4 bases, with 14 bases between them. This CDR3 has 14 amino acids.

The V and J genes are TRBV6-5 and TRBJ2-7; possible D gene TRBD2, 5 bases. Trimming took 4 bases from V and 0 from J, leaving 10 bases between them. This CDR3 spans 14 amino acids. Germline V lookup: CDR1 MNHEY, CDR2 SVGAGI. CDR3 coding DNA: TGTGCCAGCAGTTCCCCCGGGAACTCCTACGAGCAGTACTTC. The encoded protein is CASSSPGNSYEQYF.

The rearrangement joins TRBV18 to TRBJ2-3; 12 bases fit TRBD2. The V segment lost 2 bases and the J segment 4 bases; nucleotides outside the gene matches: 4. This CDR3 contains 16 residues. Germline CDR1 and CDR2: KGHSH and LQKENI. Written as DNA, the CDR3 is TGTGCCAGCTCACCAGTGCTAGCGGGAGGGTCAGATACGCAGTATTTT. Translation: CASSPVLAGGSDTQYF.

The V gene is TRBV4-1, the J gene TRBJ2-3; D remains ambiguous. The V gene lost 2 bases and the J gene lost 0 bases, with 9 bases spanning the gap. CDR3 size: 15 residues. Germline CDR1 and CDR2: MGHRA and YSYEKL. Here the CDR3 DNA reads TGCGCCAGCAGCCAACTACTCGTTAGCACAGATACGCAGTATTTT. Translated, it gives CASSQLLVSTDTQYF.

This clone was recorded a few times. This chain connects TRBV5-6 to TRBJ2-7; 10 bases align to TRBD2. V lost 4 bases, J lost 4 bases, and 8 bases stayed unmatched. Per germline, CDR1 SGHDT and CDR2 YYEEEE. The CDR3 runs to 15 residues. CDR3 region: CASSRSGRDGYEQYV. Here the CDR3 DNA reads TGTGCCAGCAGCCGGAGCGGGAGGGACGGATACGAGCAGTACGTC.

The chain recombines TRBV21-1 with TRBJ1-6; TRBD1, the table's D call, lacks a check against the DNA. TRBV21-1 is a pseudogene. The CDR3 runs 16 residues. The CDR3 loop reads CASSTKQSSYNSPLHF. The DNA for the CDR3 is TGTGCCAGCAGCACCAAACAGAGCTCCTATAATTCACCCCTCCACTTT.

The chain has TRBV5-8 and TRBJ2-1; 10 nucleotides line up with TRBD2. The length of the CDR3 is 15 residues. Germline trimming cut 3 bases from V and 4 bases from J; bases unmatched to any gene: 4. The germline CDR1 and CDR2 sequences are SGHTS and YDEGEE. The CDR3 nucleotides are TGTGCCAGCAGCTCGGGACTAGCGTTATACAATGAGCAGTTCTTC. Translating it yields CASSSGLALYNEQFF.

V is TRBV30 and J is TRBJ1-1, with D hard to call. From germline, CDR1 is GTSNPN and CDR2 SVGIG (reference sequence). CDR3 length equals 13 residues. The V and J ends lost 2 bases and 7 bases respectively, with 14 bases between them. CDR3 sequence reads: CAWSLREGLEAFF. CDR3 DNA sequence: TGTGCCTGGAGTCTCCGGGAGGGCCTTGAAGCTTTCTTT.

This clone was seen many times. V gene TRBV14 combines with J gene TRBJ1-6; 7 nucleotides match TRBD1. The CDR3 runs to 16 residues. Trimming cost V 1 base and J 7 bases; bases outside gene matches: 7. In germline, CDR1 is SGHDN, CDR2 FVKESK. Here the CDR3 reads CASSQVRGGWNSPLHF. As DNA, the CDR3 is TGTGCCAGCAGCCAAGTAAGAGGGGGCTGGAATTCACCCCTCCACTTT.

The chain is built from TRBV5-1 and TRBJ2-7; 11 nucleotides agree with TRBD2. In germline, CDR1 is SGHRS, CDR2 YFSETQ. The CDR3 has 16 residues. The V and J ends lost 5 bases and 0 bases, in that order; junction bases with no gene match: 7. The CDR3 is CASRPTSGGSSYEQYF. The DNA of the CDR3 is TGCGCCAGCAGACCTACTAGCGGGGGTAGCTCCTACGAGCAGTACTTC.

This rearrangement joins TRBV7-2 to TRBJ2-3, with 11 bases lining up with TRBD2. CDR1 is SGHTA and CDR2 is FQGNSA in the germline V gene. The length of the CDR3 is 14 residues. After removal of 4 bases from V and 7 bases from J, the junction contained 4 bases not matched to a gene. The DNA of the CDR3 is TGTGCCAGCAGCTCGGGGACTAGCGGTAATACGCAGTATTTT. It encodes CASSSGTSGNTQYF.

V is TRBV23-1 and J is TRBJ1-1, with TRBD1 identical over 9 bases. TRBV23-1 is annotated as an ORF whose role is uncertain. The ends lost 2 bases at V and 1 base at J; junction bases unmatched: 8. CDR3 size: 17 residues. CDR3 nucleotide sequence: TGCGCCAGCAGTCAAACCCGACCGGGACAGGGGAACACTGAAGCTTTCTTT. Translation: CASSQTRPGQGNTEAFF.

This clone was found once. The chain carries TRBV19 and TRBJ2-3; D may be TRBD2 (5 bases). CDR1 is LNHDA, CDR2 SQIVND, per germline (reference sequence). Trimming cost V 6 bases and J 3 bases, with 16 bases left between them. This CDR3 region has 15 residues. The CDR3 loop reads CASSLGLAMTDTQYF. CDR3 nucleotide sequence: TGTGCCAGTAGCCTCGGGCTAGCTATGACAGATACGCAGTATTTT.

The chain joins TRBV5-5 to TRBJ2-7; 9 bases agree with TRBD2. Germline CDR1 is SGHKS and CDR2 is YYEKEE (reference sequence). The CDR3 sequence is 16 residues long. Losses at the gene ends were 0 bases for V and 4 bases for J; bases not matched to a gene: 8. DNA of the CDR3: TGTGCCAGCAGCTTGGTCGCGACTAGCGGAGCTTACGAGCAGTACTTC. This sequence encodes CASSLVATSGAYEQYF. Looking up the rest from reference TRBV5-5 and TRBJ2-7 gives the full variable domain: DAGVTQSPTHLIKTRGQQVTLRCSPISGHKSVSWYQQVLGQGPQFIFQYYEKEERGRGNFPDRFSARQFPNYSSELNVNALLLGDSALYLCASSLVATSGAYEQYFGPGTRLTVT.

The chain uses TRBV6-5 and TRBJ1-5, with 7 bases matching TRBD1. The trim removed 7 bases at V and 1 base at J, leaving 7 bases unmatched. The CDR3 sequence is 15 residues long. Germline CDR1 is MNHEY and CDR2 is SVGAGI. The CDR3: CASTSDRASNQPQHF. DNA for the CDR3: TGTGCCAGCACCTCCGACAGGGCAAGCAATCAGCCCCAGCATTTT.